The rows below give T cell receptor beta chains drawn from one sample of a study of T cell changes during pregnancy in multiple sclerosis. The assay was immunoSEQ multiplex PCR, and TCRdb's table has in-frame clones only and misses some. Of around 35,000 clones listed, around 92% were seen once; the top ten hold 1.2%. The sequenced sample consisted of PBMCs (not recorded whether the cells were cultured). The receptors were sampled from a female donor with multiple sclerosis, enrolled in a pregnancy study. Both conserved end residues are part of each CDR3. Each record gives: J gene, clone size, V gene, CDR3 protein. Rows give clone size only sometimes, using once, few, many, or a class for an expanded clone.

TRBJ1-2	-	TRBV4-1	CASSQDQGFYGYTF
TRBJ2-1	-	TRBV30	CAWSSSGLAAYNEQFF
TRBJ2-1	-	TRBV5-1	CASSLEGRVLSYNEQFF
TRBJ2-2	once	TRBV7-9	CASSSPPHTGELFF
TRBJ2-7	-	TRBV27	CAAGADWRAFWEQYF
TRBJ1-5	-	TRBV29-1	CSVAASNQPQHF
TRBJ2-5	once	TRBV5-1	CASSLGDGQETQYF
TRBJ2-2	-	TRBV19	CASSMFHTTGELFF
TRBJ2-5	-	TRBV7-3	CASSLGTSGTGETQYF
TRBJ1-2	-	TRBV28	CASSPGQGAVGYTF
TRBJ1-5	-	TRBV4-1	CASSQGVGGNQPQHF
TRBJ2-3	-	TRBV6-4	CASSAGTSGGTDTQYF
TRBJ2-1	-	TRBV5-1	CASSFRQNEQFF
TRBJ1-1	-	TRBV2	CASSEWRNTEAFF
TRBJ2-7	-	TRBV4-2	CASSQVSVDEQYF
TRBJ1-5	-	TRBV5-6	CASSLGSTGNQPQHF
TRBJ1-3	-	TRBV5-5	CASSPGTPRSGNTIYF
TRBJ2-7	-	TRBV6-1	CASVGTGLSEQYF
TRBJ2-1	-	TRBV7-3	CASSPEGEFGHEQFF
TRBJ2-7	once	TRBV5-1	CASSLVARGGGSEQYF
TRBJ2-7	-	TRBV7-6	CASSLGKDRLYEQYF
TRBJ2-5	-	TRBV19	CASSRGLAVQETQYF
TRBJ1-5	-	TRBV5-1	CASSPTGSKQPQHF